One sample yielded the 2 T cell receptor beta chains listed below, sequenced in a study of cytomegalovirus exposure and HLA in healthy donors. The PCR had 60 Vbeta and 13 Jbeta primers. The table came from immunoSEQ multiplex PCR; TCRdb's copy has only in-frame clones and leaves some out. The data show 100,000 to 120,000 clones, approximately 79% seen once. Sequenced sample: PBMCs. These receptors were obtained from a man younger than 45 in good health and CMV-seropositive.

A few counts support this clone. The sample holds other DNA sequences that translate to the same CDR3. This chain uses TRBV27 with TRBJ1-2; a possible D gene is TRBD1 (6 bases). In germline, CDR1 is MNHEY, CDR2 SMNVEV (reference sequence). V gave up 5 bases and J gave up 2 bases, with 9 bases separating them. The CDR3 spans 13 residues. CDR3 sequence reads: CASSRQGNYGYTF. For the CDR3, the DNA is TGTGCCAGCAGTAGGCAGGGGAACTATGGCTACACCTTC.

V usage is TRBV27 and J usage is TRBJ2-7, with D unresolved. This CDR3 has 12 amino acids. V was cut by 5 bases and J by 0 bases, with 5 bases left in between. Germline V lookup: CDR1 MNHEY, CDR2 SMNVEV (reference sequence). The CDR3 DNA follows: TGTGCCAGCAGTCTTAGCTCCTACGAGCAGTACTTC. It is translated as CASSLSSYEQYF.